This T cell receptor beta chain was captured by sequencing in a study of a mutant IDH1 vaccine in newly diagnosed glioma. On the study more broadly: Vaccine dosing followed radiotherapy by 4-6 weeks, or accompanied temozolomide cycles. The earlier regimen, radiotherapy, temozolomide, or both, was most often both. Week 35 held visit V12, while week 47 held visit V13.

Libraries were prepared by immunoSEQ multiplex PCR; TCRdb keeps only in-frame clonotypes and omits some of them. The sample includes over 75,000 clones, 80% to 90% of them seen just once. As concerns this clone: What it binds is not known.

Study-wide points: Among top peripheral T cell clonotypes, changes seemed unrelated to pseudoprogression.

Time point meaning: week 47, end of study. Every single dose of the vaccine, 300 ug of mutant IDH1 20-mer peptide, came with topical imiquimod. The source is a man aged 40-50 years with glioma. Sequencing used PBMCs, obtained from a glioma patient whose treatment included an IDH1 peptide vaccine.

CDR3 nucleotide sequence: TGCGCCAGCAGCCGGATTAGGGTCGGGGAGACCCAGTACTTC. It specifies CASSRIRVGETQYF. This chain links TRBV5-1 with TRBJ2-5; D ambiguous. This CDR3 contains 14 residues. Trimming left V 4 bases short and J 5 bases short, with 15 bases between. Germline V CDR1 and CDR2: SGHRS, YFSETQ.